This entry features one T cell receptor (beta chain) sequence. The entirety of the isolated RNA underwent reverse transcription, so expressed TCRB transcripts were sequenced. Here immunoSEQ multiplex PCR was the method, and the copy in TCRdb shows in-frame clones only, minus some. The top ten hold roughly 0.036% of the sample, which has 350,000 to 450,000 clones, 14% seen once. This sample was included in a study of beta chain features in type 1 diabetes. Material for sequencing was naive CD4+ T cells from blood. The source of this sequence is a man aged 25-45 years in good health.

For the CDR3, the DNA is TGTGCCAGCTCGTACGACAACTATGGCTACACCTTC. Encoded protein: CASSYDNYGYTF. V gene TRBV18 combines with J gene TRBJ1-2, with D unresolved. The CDR3 is 12 amino acids. From germline, CDR1 is KGHSH and CDR2 LQKENI. V was clipped by 6 bases and J by 2 bases, with 7 bases between them.